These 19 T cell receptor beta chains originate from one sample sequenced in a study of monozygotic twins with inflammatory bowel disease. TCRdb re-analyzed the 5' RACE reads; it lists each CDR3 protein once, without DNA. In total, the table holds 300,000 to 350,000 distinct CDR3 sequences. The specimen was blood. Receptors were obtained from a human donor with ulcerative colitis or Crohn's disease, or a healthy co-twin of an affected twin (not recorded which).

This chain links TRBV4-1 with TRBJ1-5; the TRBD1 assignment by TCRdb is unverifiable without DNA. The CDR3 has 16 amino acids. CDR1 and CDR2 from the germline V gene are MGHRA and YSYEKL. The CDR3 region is CASSQGTGQGYQPQHF.

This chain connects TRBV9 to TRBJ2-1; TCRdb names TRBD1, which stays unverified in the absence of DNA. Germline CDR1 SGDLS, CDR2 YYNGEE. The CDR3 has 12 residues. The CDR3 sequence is CASSAFGGEQFF.

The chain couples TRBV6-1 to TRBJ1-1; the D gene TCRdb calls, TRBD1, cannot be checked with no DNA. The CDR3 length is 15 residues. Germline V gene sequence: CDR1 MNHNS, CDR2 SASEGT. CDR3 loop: CASSEPMGLGTEAFF.

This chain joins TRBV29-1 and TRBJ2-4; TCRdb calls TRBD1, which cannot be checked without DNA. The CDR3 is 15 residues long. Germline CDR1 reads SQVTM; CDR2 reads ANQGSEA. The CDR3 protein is CSVGGGTTSTNIQYF. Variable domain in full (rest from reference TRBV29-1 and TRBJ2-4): SAVISQKPSRDICQRGTSLTIQCQVDSQVTMMFWYRQQPGQSLTLIATANQGSEATYESGFVIDKFPISRPNLTFSTLTVSNMSPEDSSIYLCSVGGGTTSTNIQYFGAGTRLSVL.

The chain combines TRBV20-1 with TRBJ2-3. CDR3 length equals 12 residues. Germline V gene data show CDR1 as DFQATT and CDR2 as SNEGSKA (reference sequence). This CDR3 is CSSSGNTDTQYF.

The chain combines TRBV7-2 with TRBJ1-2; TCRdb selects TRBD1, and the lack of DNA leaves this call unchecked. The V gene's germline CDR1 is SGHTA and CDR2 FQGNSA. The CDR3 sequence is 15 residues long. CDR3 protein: CASSPQTGGSYGYTF. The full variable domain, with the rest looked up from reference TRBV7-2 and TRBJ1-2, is GAGVSQSPSNKVTEKGKDVELRCDPISGHTALYWYRQSLGQGLEFLIYFQGNSAPDKSGLPSDRFSAERTGGSVSTLTIQRTQQEDSAVYLCASSPQTGGSYGYTFGSGTRLTVV.

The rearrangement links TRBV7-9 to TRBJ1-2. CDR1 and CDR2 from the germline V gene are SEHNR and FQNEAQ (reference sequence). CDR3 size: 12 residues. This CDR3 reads CASSPETYGYTF.

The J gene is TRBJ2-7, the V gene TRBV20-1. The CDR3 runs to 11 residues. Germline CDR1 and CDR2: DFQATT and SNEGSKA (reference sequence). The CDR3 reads CSATAGYEQYF.

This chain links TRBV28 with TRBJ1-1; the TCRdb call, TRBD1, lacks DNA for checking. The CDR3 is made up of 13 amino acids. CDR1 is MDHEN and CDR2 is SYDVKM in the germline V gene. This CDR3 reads CASTARGNTEAFF.

CDR3 sequence: CASSFGVRRPEAFF. This sequence joins TRBV7-2 and TRBJ1-1. The CDR3 length is 14 residues. Germline lookup yields CDR1 SGHTA and CDR2 FQGNSA.

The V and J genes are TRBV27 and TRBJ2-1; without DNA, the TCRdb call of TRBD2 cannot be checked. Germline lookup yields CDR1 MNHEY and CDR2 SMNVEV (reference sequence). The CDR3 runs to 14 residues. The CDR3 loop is CASSFSGEYNEQFF.

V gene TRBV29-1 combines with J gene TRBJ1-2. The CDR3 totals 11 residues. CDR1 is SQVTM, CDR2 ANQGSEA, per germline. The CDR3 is CSAHTTYGYTF. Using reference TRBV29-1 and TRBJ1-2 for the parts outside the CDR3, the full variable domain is SAVISQKPSRDICQRGTSLTIQCQVDSQVTMMFWYRQQPGQSLTLIATANQGSEATYESGFVIDKFPISRPNLTFSTLTVSNMSPEDSSIYLCSAHTTYGYTFGSGTRLTVV.

The CDR3 sequence: CASSQDLGRGTSYTQYF. V gene TRBV4-3 combines with J gene TRBJ2-3; TCRdb's assignment of TRBD2 cannot be checked, as there is no DNA. The CDR3 is 17 residues long. Per the germline V gene, CDR1 is LGHNA and CDR2 is YSLEER.

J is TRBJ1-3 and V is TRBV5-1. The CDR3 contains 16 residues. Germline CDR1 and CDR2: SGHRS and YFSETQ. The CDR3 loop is CASSLLDTLSGNTIYF.

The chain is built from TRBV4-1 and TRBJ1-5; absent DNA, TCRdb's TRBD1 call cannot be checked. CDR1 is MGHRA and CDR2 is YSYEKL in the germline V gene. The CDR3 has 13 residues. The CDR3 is CASSRTVGQPQHF.

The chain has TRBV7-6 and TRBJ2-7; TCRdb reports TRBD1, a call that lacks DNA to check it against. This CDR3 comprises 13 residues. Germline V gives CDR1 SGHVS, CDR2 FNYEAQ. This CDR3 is CASSRSGIYEQYF.

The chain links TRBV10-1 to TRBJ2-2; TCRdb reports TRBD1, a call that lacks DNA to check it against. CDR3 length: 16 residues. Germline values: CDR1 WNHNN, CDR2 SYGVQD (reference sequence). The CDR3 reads CASSDPGRTNTGELFF.

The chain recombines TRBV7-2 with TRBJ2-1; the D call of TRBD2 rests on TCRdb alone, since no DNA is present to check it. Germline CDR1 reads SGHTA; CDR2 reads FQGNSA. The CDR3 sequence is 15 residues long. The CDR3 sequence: CASSFLTSGRSEQFF.

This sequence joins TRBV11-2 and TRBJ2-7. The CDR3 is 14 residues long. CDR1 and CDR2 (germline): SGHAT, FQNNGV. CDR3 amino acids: CASSLVSSNYEQYF. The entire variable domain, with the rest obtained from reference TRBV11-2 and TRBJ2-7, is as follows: EAGVAQSPRYKIIEKRQSVAFWCNPISGHATLYWYQQILGQGPKLLIQFQNNGVVDDSQLPKDRFSAERLKGVDSTLKIQPAKLEDSAVYLCASSLVSSNYEQYFGPGTRLTVT.